This passage covers 15 T cell receptor beta chains from one sample sequenced in a study of shared T cell receptors in the human thymus. Libraries were prepared by immunoSEQ multiplex PCR; TCRdb keeps only in-frame clonotypes and omits some of them. The sample lists about 660,000 clones; 70% to 90% were seen once. This sample also appeared in a second study, on human thymus T cells.

The specimen sequenced was thymocytes. The source of these receptors is a boy in the first two years of life with a congenital heart defect.

J is TRBJ1-2 and V is TRBV2; maybe TRBD1 (6 bases). CDR1 and CDR2 (germline): SNHLY, FYNNEI. The CDR3 extends over 13 amino acids. V was pared by 6 bases and J by 2 bases, with 10 bases between. CDR3: CASRDRWNYGYTF. Written as DNA, the CDR3 is TGTGCCAGCAGGGACAGATGGAACTATGGCTACACCTTC.

The chain carries TRBV4-1 and TRBJ2-7; 11 bases line up with TRBD2. CDR1 and CDR2 (germline): MGHRA, YSYEKL. This CDR3 region has 22 residues. V lost 0 bases, J lost 0 bases, and 19 bases stayed unmatched. The DNA for the CDR3 is TGCGCCAGCAGCCAAGAGAGGGGTGTTGGGGCTAGCGGGAGGCCGAACTCCTACGAGCAGTACTTC. Encoded protein: CASSQERGVGASGRPNSYEQYF.

The chain combines TRBV6-1 with TRBJ1-5; D may be TRBD1 (6 bases). The CDR3 has 17 residues. Trimming pared 1 base from V and 0 bases from J, leaving 13 bases between. CDR1 and CDR2 (germline): MNHNS, SASEGT. The CDR3 coding sequence is TGTGCCAGCAGTGAAGATTCGAACAGGGATAGCAATCAGCCCCAGCATTTT. Amino acids: CASSEDSNRDSNQPQHF.

The chain carries TRBV7-9 and TRBJ1-3; a weak D match, TRBD1 (5 bases). The CDR3 is 15 amino acids. Trimming removed 2 bases at V and 4 bases at J, with 12 bases between. Per the germline V gene, CDR1 is SEHNR and CDR2 is FQNEAQ (reference sequence). CDR3 sequence: CASSLKGARGNTIYF. The DNA of the CDR3 is TGTGCCAGCAGCTTAAAAGGGGCGCGGGGAAACACCATATATTTT.

This rearrangement joins TRBV6-5 to TRBJ2-7, with TRBD1 matching 10 bases. CDR1 and CDR2 (germline): MNHEY, SVGAGI. This CDR3 has 13 residues. V was clipped by 8 bases and J by 5 bases; unmatched bases: 6. In DNA, the CDR3 is TGTGCCAGCTCACGACAGGGGGCCCACGAGCAGTACTTC. Translation: CASSRQGAHEQYF.

This chain links TRBV29-1 with TRBJ2-7; D is uncertain. The CDR3 loop spans 11 amino acids. In germline, CDR1 is SQVTM, CDR2 ANQGSEA. The V end was cut by 4 bases, the J end by 3 bases, with 7 bases between. CDR3 DNA sequence: TGCAGCGTTGTACTTAGCTACGAGCAGTACTTC. Its translation: CSVVLSYEQYF.

The chain has TRBV7-2 and TRBJ2-5; 9 nucleotides align to TRBD2. This CDR3 has 14 amino acids. The germline V gene has CDR1 SGHTA and CDR2 FQGNSA. The V and J ends lost 7 bases and 5 bases, in that order; junction bases with no gene match: 8. This CDR3 is CASKHAGGLETQYF. The CDR3 nucleotides are TGTGCCAGCAAGCACGCGGGGGGGCTTGAGACCCAGTACTTC.

This clone has more than one count but fewer than ten. The rearrangement links TRBV28 to TRBJ1-5; D may be TRBD1 (6 bases). Germline CDR1 is MDHEN and CDR2 is SYDVKM. Trimming stripped 6 bases from V and 12 bases from J, with 30 bases between. The length of the CDR3 is 17 residues. The CDR3 region has the DNA TGTGCCAGCAGCCGGGTCGACAGGAGGAACCTTACCCCTGTCCAGCATTTT. Translated: CASSRVDRRNLTPVQHF.

The genes are TRBV27 and TRBJ1-1; 7 nucleotides align to TRBD1. CDR1 is MNHEY and CDR2 is SMNVEV in the germline V gene (reference sequence). Trimming took 5 bases from V and 1 from J; bases not matched to a gene: 7. CDR3 size: 15 residues. The DNA of the CDR3 is TGTGCCAGCAGTCCCGCCGGGACAGCGAACACTGAAGCTTTCTTT. Its protein is CASSPAGTANTEAFF.

V usage is TRBV29-1 and J usage is TRBJ1-1; 10 bases fit TRBD1. Trimming at V came to 4 bases and at J to 3 bases, leaving 5 bases not matched to a gene. The germline CDR1 and CDR2 sequences are SQVTM and ANQGSEA. This CDR3 has 14 amino acids. The CDR3 nucleotides read TGCAGCGTTGTGGGACAGGGGCTTCACACTGAAGCTTTCTTT. Amino acid sequence: CSVVGQGLHTEAFF.

This rearrangement joins TRBV2 to TRBJ1-2, with D possibly matching TRBD1 (6 bases). The CDR3 runs 10 residues. The germline CDR1 and CDR2 sequences are SNHLY and FYNNEI. CDR3: CAIQGNGYTF. In nucleotides, the CDR3 is TGTGCTATACAGGGTAATGGCTACACCTTC.

The rearrangement uses TRBV6-5 and TRBJ1-1; no firm D call. The CDR3 extends over 14 amino acids. The ends were cut back, 0 bases at V and 10 bases at J, with 15 bases in the middle. In germline, CDR1 is MNHEY, CDR2 SVGAGI. The CDR3 loop is CASSYSFTLLGAFF. The CDR3 DNA reads as TGTGCCAGCAGTTACTCGTTCACTCTTCTAGGAGCTTTCTTT.

J is TRBJ2-2 and V is TRBV9; the match to TRBD1 covers 10 bases. The CDR3 runs 20 residues. Germline values: CDR1 SGDLS, CDR2 YYNGEE. J lost 4 bases, V lost 3 bases, and 18 bases had no gene match. The CDR3 sequence is CASSAAGQGRDGTSTGELFF. The CDR3 DNA is TGTGCCAGCAGCGCCGCGGGACAGGGGAGGGACGGGACGAGCACCGGGGAGCTGTTTTTT.

This rearrangement joins TRBV7-4 to TRBJ1-1, with TRBD1 identical over 9 bases. Germline-derived CDR1 and CDR2 are SGHVT and SQSDAQ. This CDR3 comprises 15 residues. V shed 5 bases, J shed 6 bases, and the junction held 10 bases outside the gene matches. This chain's CDR3 is CASSPQGAKFSEAFF. CDR3 coding DNA: TGTGCCAGCAGCCCACAGGGGGCGAAATTCTCTGAAGCTTTCTTT.

Concerning this clone: Its ends do not fully match the called genes, so a read error is possible. Other DNA sequences in the sample encode the same CDR3. CDR3 loop: CASSTPGRSSYNSPLHF. The CDR3, as DNA: TGTGCCAGCAGTACCCCGGGGAGGTCCTCCTATAATTCCCCCCTCCACTTT. The V call is TRBV28, the J call TRBJ1-6; unclear D gene. From germline, CDR1 is MDHEN and CDR2 SYDVKM. This CDR3 contains 17 residues.